Sequencing of this T cell receptor (beta chain) was carried out in a study of CD8+ T cells in alopecia areata. RNA was isolated and reverse transcribed to cDNA, the sequencing template. Data came from immunoSEQ multiplex PCR; TCRdb stores just in-frame clones and leaves some out. The sample shows 34,000 or so clones, around 59% of them seen only once. Overall study findings and caveats: In lesional scalp, particularly from alopecia totalis/universalis, clonality was higher than in normal scalp. Scalp sample data also include resident alphabeta T cells from normal skin.

Concerning this clone itself: What it recognizes is unknown.

Those with alopecia areata gave lesional scalp punch biopsies and peripheral blood. This clonotype was sampled from a human donor with alopecia areata. The material sequenced was NKG2D-high CD8+ T cells sorted from blood.

The CDR3 DNA sequence: TGTGCCAGCAGCTTAGGGACAGACCTTAGAGCTTTCTTT. Protein sequence: CASSLGTDLRAFF. The chain employs TRBV7-9 and TRBJ1-1; tentative D call: TRBD1 (6 bases). The CDR3 is 13 residues long. CDR1 is SEHNR, CDR2 FQNEAQ, per germline (reference sequence). V lost 1 base to trimming and J lost 10 bases, with 13 bases between them.